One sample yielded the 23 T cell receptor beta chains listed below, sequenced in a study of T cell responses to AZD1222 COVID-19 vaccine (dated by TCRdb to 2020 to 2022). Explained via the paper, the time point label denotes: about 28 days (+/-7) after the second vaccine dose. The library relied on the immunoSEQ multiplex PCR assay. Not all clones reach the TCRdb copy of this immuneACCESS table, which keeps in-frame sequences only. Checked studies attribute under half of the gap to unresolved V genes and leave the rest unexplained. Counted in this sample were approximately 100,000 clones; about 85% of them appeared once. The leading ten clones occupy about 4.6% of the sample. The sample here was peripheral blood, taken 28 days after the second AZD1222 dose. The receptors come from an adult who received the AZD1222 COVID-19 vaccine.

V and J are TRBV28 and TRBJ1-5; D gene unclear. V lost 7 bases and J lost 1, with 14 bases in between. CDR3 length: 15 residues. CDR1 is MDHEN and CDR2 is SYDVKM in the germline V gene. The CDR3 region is CASMPYTTSNQPQHF. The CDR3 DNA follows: TGTGCCAGCATGCCGTATACAACGAGCAATCAGCCCCAGCATTTT.

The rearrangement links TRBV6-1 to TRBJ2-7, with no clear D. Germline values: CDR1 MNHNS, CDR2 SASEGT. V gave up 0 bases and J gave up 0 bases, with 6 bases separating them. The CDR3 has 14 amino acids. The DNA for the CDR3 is TGTGCCAGCAGTGAAGCGCTTTCCTCCTACGAGCAGTACTTC. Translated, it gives CASSEALSSYEQYF.

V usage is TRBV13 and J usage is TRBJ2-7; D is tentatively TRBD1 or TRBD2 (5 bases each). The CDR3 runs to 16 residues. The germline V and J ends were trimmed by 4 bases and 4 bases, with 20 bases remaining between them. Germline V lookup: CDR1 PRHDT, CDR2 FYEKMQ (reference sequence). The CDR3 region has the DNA TGTGCCAGCAGCTCCTCTCCCGGGACCGGTCTATACGAGCAGTACTTC. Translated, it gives CASSSSPGTGLYEQYF.

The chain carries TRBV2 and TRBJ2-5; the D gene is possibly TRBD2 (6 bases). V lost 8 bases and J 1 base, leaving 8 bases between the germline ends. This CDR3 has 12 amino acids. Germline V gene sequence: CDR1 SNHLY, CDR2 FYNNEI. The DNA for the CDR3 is TGTGCCAGCGGGGACTTCCAAGAGACCCAGTACTTC. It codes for CASGDFQETQYF.

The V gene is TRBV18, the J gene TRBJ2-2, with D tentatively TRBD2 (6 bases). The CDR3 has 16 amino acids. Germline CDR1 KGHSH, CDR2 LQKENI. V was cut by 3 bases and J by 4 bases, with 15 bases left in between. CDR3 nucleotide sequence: TGTGCCAGCTCACCCTTGGGCGGGGCGATCACCGGGGAGCTGTTTTTT. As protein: CASSPLGGAITGELFF.

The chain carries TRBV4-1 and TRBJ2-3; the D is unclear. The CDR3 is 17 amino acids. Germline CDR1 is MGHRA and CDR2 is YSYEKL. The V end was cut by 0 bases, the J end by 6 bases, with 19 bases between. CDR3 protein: CASSQDWAPTLRDTQYF. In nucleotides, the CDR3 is TGCGCCAGCAGCCAAGATTGGGCTCCCACCCTGAGGGATACGCAGTATTTT.

The DNA of the CDR3 is TGCGCCAGCAGCCTGGGCAGGGACAGCAATGAGCAGTTCTTC. This encodes CASSLGRDSNEQFF. The V and J genes are TRBV5-1 and TRBJ2-1, with 7 nucleotides matching TRBD1. Germline CDR1 is SGHRS and CDR2 is YFSETQ. Germline trimming cut 4 bases from V and 6 bases from J; bases unmatched to any gene: 7. CDR3 size: 14 residues.

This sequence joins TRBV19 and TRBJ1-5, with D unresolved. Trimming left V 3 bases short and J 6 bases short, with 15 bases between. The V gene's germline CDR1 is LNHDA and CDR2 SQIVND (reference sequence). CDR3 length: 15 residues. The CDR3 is CASSIGQSLGQPQHF. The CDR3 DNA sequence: TGTGCCAGTAGTATTGGGCAGTCCCTTGGTCAGCCCCAGCATTTT.

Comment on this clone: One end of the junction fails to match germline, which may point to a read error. CDR3 region: CASSPQGYQETQYF. The CDR3 region has the DNA TGTGCTAGCAGCCCTCAGGGGTACCAAGAGACCCAGTACTTC. The chain links TRBV7-7 to TRBJ2-5, with TRBD1 as a possible D gene (6 bases). Germline CDR1 SSHAT, CDR2 FNYEAQ (reference sequence). This CDR3 comprises 14 residues.

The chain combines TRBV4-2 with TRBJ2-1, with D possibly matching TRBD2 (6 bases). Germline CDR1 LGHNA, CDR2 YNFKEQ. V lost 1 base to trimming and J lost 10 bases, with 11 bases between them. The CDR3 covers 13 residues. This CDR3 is CASSQGWAGEQFF. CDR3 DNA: TGTGCCAGCAGCCAAGGTTGGGCGGGGGAGCAGTTCTTC.

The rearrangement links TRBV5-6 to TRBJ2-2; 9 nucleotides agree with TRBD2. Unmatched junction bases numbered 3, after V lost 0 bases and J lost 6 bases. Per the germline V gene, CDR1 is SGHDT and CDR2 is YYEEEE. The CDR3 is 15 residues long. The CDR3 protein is CASSLGLAAAGELFF. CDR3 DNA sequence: TGTGCCAGCAGCTTGGGACTAGCGGCAGCCGGGGAGCTGTTTTTT.

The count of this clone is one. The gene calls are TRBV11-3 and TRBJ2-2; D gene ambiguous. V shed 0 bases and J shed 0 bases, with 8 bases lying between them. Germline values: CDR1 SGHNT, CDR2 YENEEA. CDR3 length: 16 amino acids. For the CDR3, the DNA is TGTGCCAGCAGCTTAGAGGGTTCCTCGAACACCGGGGAGCTGTTTTTT. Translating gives CASSLEGSSNTGELFF.

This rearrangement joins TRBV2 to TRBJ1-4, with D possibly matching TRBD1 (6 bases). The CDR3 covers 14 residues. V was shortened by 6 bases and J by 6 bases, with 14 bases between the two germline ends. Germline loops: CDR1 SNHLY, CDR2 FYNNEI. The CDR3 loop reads CASRTDRSYEKLFF. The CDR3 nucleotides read TGTGCCAGCAGGACGGACAGATCCTATGAAAAACTGTTTTTT.

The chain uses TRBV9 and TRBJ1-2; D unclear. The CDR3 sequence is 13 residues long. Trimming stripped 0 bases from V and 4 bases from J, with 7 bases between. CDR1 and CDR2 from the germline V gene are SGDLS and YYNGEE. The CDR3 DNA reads TGTGCCAGCAGCGTAGCGGACGGCTATGGCTACACCTTC. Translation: CASSVADGYGYTF.

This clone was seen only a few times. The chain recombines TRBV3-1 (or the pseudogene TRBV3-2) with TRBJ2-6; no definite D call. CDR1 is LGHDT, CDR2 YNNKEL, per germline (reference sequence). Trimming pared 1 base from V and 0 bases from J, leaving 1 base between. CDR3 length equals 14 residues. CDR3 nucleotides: TGTGCCAGCAGCCAAGCCTCTGGGGCCAACGTCCTGACTTTC. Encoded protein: CASSQASGANVLTF.

The CDR3 loop reads CASSYNRDNEKLFF. In DNA form, the CDR3 reads TGTGCCAGCAGTTACAACCGGGACAATGAAAAACTGTTTTTT. V usage is TRBV6-5 and J usage is TRBJ1-4; possibly TRBD1 for D (5 bases). This CDR3 contains 14 residues. Germline CDR1 MNHEY, CDR2 SVGAGI. Between the trimmed V and J ends, which lost 2 bases and 5 bases, there was a span of 9 bases.

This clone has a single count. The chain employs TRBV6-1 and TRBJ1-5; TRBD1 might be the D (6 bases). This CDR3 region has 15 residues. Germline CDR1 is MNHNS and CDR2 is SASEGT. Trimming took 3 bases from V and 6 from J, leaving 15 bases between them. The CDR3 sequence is CASSEDPGVGQPQHF. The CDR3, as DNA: TGTGCCAGCAGTGAGGACCCAGGGGTTGGTCAGCCCCAGCATTTT.

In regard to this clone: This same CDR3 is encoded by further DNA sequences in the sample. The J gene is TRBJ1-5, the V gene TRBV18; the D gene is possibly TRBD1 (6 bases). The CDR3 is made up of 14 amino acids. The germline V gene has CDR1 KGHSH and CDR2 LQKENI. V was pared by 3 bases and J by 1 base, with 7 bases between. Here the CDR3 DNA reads TGTGCCAGCTCACCGGGGGGCAGCAATCAGCCCCAGCATTTT. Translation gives CASSPGGSNQPQHF. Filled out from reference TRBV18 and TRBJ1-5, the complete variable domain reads NAGVMQNPRHLVRRRGQEARLRCSPMKGHSHVYWYRQLPEEGLKFMVYLQKENIIDESGMPKERFSAEFPKEGPSILRIQQVVRGDSAAYFCASSPGGSNQPQHFGDGTRLSIL.

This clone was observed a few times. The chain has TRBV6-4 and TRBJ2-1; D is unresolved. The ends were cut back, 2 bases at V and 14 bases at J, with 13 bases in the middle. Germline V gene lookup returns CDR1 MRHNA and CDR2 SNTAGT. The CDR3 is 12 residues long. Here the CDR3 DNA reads TGTGCCAGCAGTGACGGGGTGGCAGGAAAGTTCTTC. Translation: CASSDGVAGKFF.

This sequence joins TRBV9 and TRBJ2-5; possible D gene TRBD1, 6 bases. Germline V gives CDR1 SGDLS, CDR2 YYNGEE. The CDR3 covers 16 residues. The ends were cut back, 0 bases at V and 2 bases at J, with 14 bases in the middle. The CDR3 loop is CASSVGGIGGQETQYF. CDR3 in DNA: TGTGCCAGCAGCGTAGGAGGTATAGGGGGACAAGAGACCCAGTACTTC.

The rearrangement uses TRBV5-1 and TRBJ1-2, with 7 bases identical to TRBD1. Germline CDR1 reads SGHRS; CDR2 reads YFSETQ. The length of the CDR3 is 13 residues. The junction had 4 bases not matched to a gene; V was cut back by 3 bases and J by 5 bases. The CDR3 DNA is TGCGCCAGCAGCTCGGGACAGATATATGGCTACACCTTC. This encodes CASSSGQIYGYTF. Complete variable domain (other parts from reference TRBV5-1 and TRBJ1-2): KAGVTQTPRYLIKTRGQQVTLSCSPISGHRSVSWYQQTPGQGLQFLFEYFSETQRNKGNFPGRFSGRQFSNSRSEMNVSTLELGDSALYLCASSSGQIYGYTFGSGTRLTVV.

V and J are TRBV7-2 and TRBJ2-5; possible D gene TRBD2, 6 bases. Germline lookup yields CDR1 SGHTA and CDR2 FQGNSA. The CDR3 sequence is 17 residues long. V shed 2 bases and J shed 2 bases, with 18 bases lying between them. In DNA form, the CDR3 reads TGTGCCAGCAGCTTAACCACTGCGGTGGGAGGTCAAGAGACCCAGTACTTC. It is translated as CASSLTTAVGGQETQYF.

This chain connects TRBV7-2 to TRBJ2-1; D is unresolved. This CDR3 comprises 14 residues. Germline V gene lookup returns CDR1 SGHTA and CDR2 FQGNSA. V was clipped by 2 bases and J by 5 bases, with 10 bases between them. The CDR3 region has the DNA TGTGCCAGCAGCTTAATGGCTAGTGACAATGAGCAGTTCTTC. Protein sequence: CASSLMASDNEQFF.